This T cell receptor (beta chain) was observed in a study of T cells in Graves' hyperthyroidism and ophthalmopathy. Study observations and caveats: Blood held most thyroid clonotypes expanded above 0.001 frequency.

Researchers amplified the TCR beta CDR3 regions from RNA transcripts. Carried out on the TCR CDR3, a first-round RT-PCR used the HTBI primer set. TCRdb used MiXCR to reprocess the multiplex PCR reads, holding one entry per CDR3 protein. This repertoire shows approximately 400,000 distinct CDR3 sequences, just under 15% found once; its top ten account for 30% to 35%. Trimming shortened V by 6 bases and J by 2 bases, and 11 bases separated the two germline ends. Germline V gene sequence: CDR1 MDHEN, CDR2 SYDVKM. This CDR3 is 13 amino acids long. This clonotype was counted many times. The antigen remains undetermined.

The chain carries TRBV28 and TRBJ2-7; D could derive from TRBD1 or TRBD2 (5 bases each). The sequencing input was blood. The origin of this receptor is a woman aged 25 to 39 with Graves' hyperthyroidism. As DNA, the CDR3 is TGTGCCAGCAGCTTTGGGGGTCCCTACGAGCAGTACTTC. This translates into CASSFGGPYEQYF.